These 8 T cell receptor beta chains came from one sample sequenced in a study of cytotoxic CD8 clonotypes in ibrutinib-treated CLL. Measured with immunoSEQ multiplex PCR; TCRdb has only the in-frame clones, and not every one. The sample consists of roughly 150,000 clones, over 65% of them appearing once. Sequencing used PBMCs, obtained after 12 months of ibrutinib treatment. The receptors were gathered from a human donor with chronic lymphocytic leukemia.

The rearrangement joins TRBV6-1 to TRBJ1-6, with 7 bases that match TRBD1. The CDR3 extends over 15 amino acids. Germline V gives CDR1 MNHNS, CDR2 SASEGT. The V segment lost 6 bases and the J segment 0 bases; nucleotides outside the gene matches: 2. The CDR3 spells CASRGQPSYNSPLHF. CDR3 bases: TGTGCCAGCAGGGGACAGCCCTCCTATAATTCACCCCTCCACTTT.

This clone was counted a single time. The rearrangement links TRBV2 to TRBJ1-2, with D maybe TRBD1 (6 bases). The CDR3 loop spans 14 amino acids. The germline V gene encodes CDR1 SNHLY and CDR2 FYNNEI. V was cut by 4 bases and J by 4 bases, with 13 bases left in between. CDR3 sequence (DNA): TGTGCCAGCAGTGTGGACAGTCTTCGCTATGGCTACACCTTC. Its translation is CASSVDSLRYGYTF. Based on the CDR3 plus reference TRBV2 and TRBJ1-2, the full variable domain is EPEVTQTPSHQVTQMGQEVILRCVPISNHLYFYWYRQILGQKVEFLVSFYNNEISEKSEIFDDQFSVERPDGSNFTLKIRSTKLEDSAMYFCASSVDSLRYGYTFGSGTRLTVV.

This chain uses TRBV4-2 with TRBJ2-7, with D perhaps matching TRBD1 (6 bases). Trimming removed 4 bases at V and 2 bases at J, with 15 bases between. This CDR3 is 15 amino acids long. The germline V gene encodes CDR1 LGHNA and CDR2 YNFKEQ. For the CDR3, the DNA is TGTGCCAGCAGCCCGCTGGGGGACAAGACCTACGAGCAGTACTTC. This encodes CASSPLGDKTYEQYF.

V and J are TRBV27 and TRBJ2-7; possibly TRBD1 or TRBD2 for D (6 bases each). CDR1 is MNHEY, CDR2 SMNVEV, per germline (reference sequence). Trimming removed 3 bases at V and 10 bases at J, with 22 bases between. This CDR3 region has 15 residues. The CDR3 DNA follows: TGTGCCAGCAGTTTTTCCTCCCTGCCAGGGGAGGACCAGTACTTC. The encoded protein is CASSFSSLPGEDQYF.

This clone was seen only a few times. The V and J genes are TRBV6-6 and TRBJ1-1, with D unresolved. V was cut by 8 bases and J by 5 bases, with 12 bases left in between. The CDR3 contains 12 residues. Per the germline V gene, CDR1 is MNHNY and CDR2 is SVGAGI (reference sequence). The CDR3 DNA reads TGTGCCAGCGAGGGCTTGGGGACTGAAGCTTTCTTT. This encodes CASEGLGTEAFF.

The rearrangement uses TRBV4-3 and TRBJ2-3; 8 bases align to TRBD2. J lost 3 bases, V lost 2 bases, and 13 bases had no gene match. The CDR3 runs to 18 residues. Germline CDR1 LGHNA, CDR2 YSLEER. The DNA for the CDR3 is TGCGCCAGCAGCCAATCCCCAGCGGGGGACCCCCCAACAGATACGCAGTATTTT. It specifies CASSQSPAGDPPTDTQYF.

The rearrangement joins TRBV5-1 to TRBJ1-1; perhaps TRBD1 as D (5 bases). The CDR3 spans 14 residues. V lost 2 bases to trimming and J lost 4 bases, with 12 bases between them. CDR1 and CDR2 (germline): SGHRS, YFSETQ. CDR3 bases: TGCGCCAGCAGCTTCATTCAGGGTGGCACTGAAGCTTTCTTT. This sequence encodes CASSFIQGGTEAFF.

This chain connects TRBV7-8 to TRBJ2-7; maybe TRBD1 (5 bases). Germline V gene sequence: CDR1 SGHVS, CDR2 FQNEAQ. V lost 7 bases, J lost 3 bases, and 13 bases lay in between. The CDR3 has 13 amino acids. CDR3 nucleotides: TGTGCCAGCAAGCAGGGAACGGACTACGAGCAGTACTTC. It is translated as CASKQGTDYEQYF.